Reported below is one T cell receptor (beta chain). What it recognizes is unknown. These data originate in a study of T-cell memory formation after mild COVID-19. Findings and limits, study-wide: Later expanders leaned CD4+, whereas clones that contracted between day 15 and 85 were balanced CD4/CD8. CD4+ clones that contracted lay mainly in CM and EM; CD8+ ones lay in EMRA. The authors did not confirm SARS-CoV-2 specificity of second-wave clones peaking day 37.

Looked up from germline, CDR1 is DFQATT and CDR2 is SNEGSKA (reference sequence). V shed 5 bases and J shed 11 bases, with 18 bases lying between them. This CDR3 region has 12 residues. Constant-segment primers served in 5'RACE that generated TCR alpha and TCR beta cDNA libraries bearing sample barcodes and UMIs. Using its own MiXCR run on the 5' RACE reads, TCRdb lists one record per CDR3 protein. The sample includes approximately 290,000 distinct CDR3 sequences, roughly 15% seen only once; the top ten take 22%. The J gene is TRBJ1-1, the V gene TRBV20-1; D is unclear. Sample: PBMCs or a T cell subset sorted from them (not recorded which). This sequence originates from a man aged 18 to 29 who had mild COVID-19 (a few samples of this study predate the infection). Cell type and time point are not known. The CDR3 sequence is CSAVPRGLEAFF. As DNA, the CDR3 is TGCAGTGCTGTCCCCCGTGGACTAGAGGCTTTCTTT.